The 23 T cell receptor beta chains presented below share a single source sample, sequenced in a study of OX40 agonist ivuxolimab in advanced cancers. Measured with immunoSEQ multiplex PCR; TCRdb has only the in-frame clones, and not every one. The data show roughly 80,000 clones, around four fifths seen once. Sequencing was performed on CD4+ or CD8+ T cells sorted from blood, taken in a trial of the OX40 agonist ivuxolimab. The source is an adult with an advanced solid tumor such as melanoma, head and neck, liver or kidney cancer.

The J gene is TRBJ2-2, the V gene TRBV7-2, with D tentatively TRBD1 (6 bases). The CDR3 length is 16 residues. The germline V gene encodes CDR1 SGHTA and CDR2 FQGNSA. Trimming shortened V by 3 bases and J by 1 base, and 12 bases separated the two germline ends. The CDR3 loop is CASSLTGPLNTGELFF. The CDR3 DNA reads TGTGCCAGCAGCTTGACAGGCCCACTGAACACCGGGGAGCTGTTTTTT.

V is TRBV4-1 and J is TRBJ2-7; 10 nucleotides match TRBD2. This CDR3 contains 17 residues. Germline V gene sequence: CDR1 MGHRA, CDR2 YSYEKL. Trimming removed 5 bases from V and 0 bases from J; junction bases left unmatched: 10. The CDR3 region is CASSSFFSGGSSYEQYF. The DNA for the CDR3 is TGCGCCAGCAGCTCTTTTTTTAGCGGGGGGTCCTCCTACGAGCAGTACTTC.

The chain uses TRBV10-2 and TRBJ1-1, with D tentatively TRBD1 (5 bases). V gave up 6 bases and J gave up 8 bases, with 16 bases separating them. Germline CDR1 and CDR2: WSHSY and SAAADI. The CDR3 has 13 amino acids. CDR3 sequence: CASRTGTQFEAFF. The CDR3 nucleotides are TGCGCCAGCAGAACCGGGACGCAATTCGAAGCTTTCTTT.

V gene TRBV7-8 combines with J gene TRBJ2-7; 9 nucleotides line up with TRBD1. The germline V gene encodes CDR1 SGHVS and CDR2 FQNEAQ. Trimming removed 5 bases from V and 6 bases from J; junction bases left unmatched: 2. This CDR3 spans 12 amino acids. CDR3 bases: TGTGCCAGCAGCAGGACAGGGGTCGAGCAGTACTTC. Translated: CASSRTGVEQYF.

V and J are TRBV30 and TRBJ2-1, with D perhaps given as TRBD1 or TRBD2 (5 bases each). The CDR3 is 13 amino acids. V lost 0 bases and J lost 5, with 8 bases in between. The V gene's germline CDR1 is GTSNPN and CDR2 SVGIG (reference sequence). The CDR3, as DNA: TGTGCCTGGAGTGTGACAGCGGACAATGAGCAGTTCTTC. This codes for CAWSVTADNEQFF.

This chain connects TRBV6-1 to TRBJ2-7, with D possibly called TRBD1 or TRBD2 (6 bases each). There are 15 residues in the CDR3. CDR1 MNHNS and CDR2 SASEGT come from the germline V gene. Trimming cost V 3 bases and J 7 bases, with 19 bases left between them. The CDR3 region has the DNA TGTGCCAGCAGTGACGACTGGGGGGCAGCATCGGAGCAGTACTTC. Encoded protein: CASSDDWGAASEQYF.

The CDR3 bases are TGCGCCAGCAGTGAACAGGGGAATAGCAATCAGCCCCAGCATTTT. Protein product: CASSEQGNSNQPQHF. V is TRBV5-1 and J is TRBJ1-5, with TRBD1 identical over 7 bases. V gave up 5 bases and J gave up 0 bases; unmatched junction bases: 5. Germline V gene lookup returns CDR1 SGHRS and CDR2 YFSETQ. This CDR3 comprises 15 residues.

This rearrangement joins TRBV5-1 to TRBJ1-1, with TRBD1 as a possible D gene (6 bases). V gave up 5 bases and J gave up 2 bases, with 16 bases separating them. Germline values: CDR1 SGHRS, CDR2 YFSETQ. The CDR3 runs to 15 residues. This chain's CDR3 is CASRAPTGRNTEAFF. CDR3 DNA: TGCGCCAGCAGGGCTCCTACAGGGAGAAACACTGAAGCTTTCTTT.

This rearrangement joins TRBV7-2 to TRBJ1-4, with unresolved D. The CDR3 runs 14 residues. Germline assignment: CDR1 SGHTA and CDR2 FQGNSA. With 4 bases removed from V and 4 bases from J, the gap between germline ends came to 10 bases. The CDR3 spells CASSSDSLNEKLFF. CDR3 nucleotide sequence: TGTGCCAGCAGCTCTGATTCTCTTAATGAAAAACTGTTTTTT.

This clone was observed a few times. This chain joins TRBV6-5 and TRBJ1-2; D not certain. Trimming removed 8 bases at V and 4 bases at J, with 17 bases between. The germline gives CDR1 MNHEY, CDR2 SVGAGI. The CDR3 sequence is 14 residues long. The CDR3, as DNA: TGTGCCAGCCTTAAGCATGGGGAGGGCTATGGCTACACCTTC. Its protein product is CASLKHGEGYGYTF.

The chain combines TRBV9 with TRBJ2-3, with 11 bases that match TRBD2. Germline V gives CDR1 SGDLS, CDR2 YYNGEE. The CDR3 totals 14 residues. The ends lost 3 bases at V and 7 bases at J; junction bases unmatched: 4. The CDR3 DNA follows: TGTGCCAGCAGCGCCGGGACTAGCGGAAATACGCAGTATTTT. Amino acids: CASSAGTSGNTQYF.

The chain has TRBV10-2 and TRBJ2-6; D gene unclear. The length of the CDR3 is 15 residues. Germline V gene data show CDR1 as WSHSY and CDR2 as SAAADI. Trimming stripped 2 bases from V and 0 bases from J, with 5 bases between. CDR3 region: CASSEVLSGANVLTF. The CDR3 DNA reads TGCGCCAGCAGTGAGGTCCTCTCTGGGGCCAACGTCCTGACTTTC.

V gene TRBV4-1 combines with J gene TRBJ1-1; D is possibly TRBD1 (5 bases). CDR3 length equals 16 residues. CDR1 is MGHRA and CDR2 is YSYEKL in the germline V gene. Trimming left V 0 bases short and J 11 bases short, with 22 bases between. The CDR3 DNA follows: TGCGCCAGCAGCCAAGAAGCGGGACCCTCGGAATCTTCGGCTTTCTTT. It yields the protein CASSQEAGPSESSAFF.

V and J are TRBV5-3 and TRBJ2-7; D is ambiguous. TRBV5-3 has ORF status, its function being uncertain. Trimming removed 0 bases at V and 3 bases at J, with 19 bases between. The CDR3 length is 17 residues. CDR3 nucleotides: TGTGCCAGAAGCTTGGCATTAGAACAGTATAAAGGCTACGAGCAGTACTTC. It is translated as CARSLALEQYKGYEQYF.

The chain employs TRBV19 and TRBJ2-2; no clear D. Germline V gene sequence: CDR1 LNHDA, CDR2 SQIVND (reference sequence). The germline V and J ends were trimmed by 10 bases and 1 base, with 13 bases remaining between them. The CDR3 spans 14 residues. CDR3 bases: TGTGCCACCCGGGCCCGGCTGAACACCGGGGAGCTGTTTTTT. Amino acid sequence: CATRARLNTGELFF.

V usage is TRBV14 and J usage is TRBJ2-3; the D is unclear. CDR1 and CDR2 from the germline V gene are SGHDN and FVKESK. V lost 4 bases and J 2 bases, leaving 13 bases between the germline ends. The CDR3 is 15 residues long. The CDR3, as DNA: TGTGCCAGCAGCCCTTACAACCCAGTCACAGATACGCAGTATTTT. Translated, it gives CASSPYNPVTDTQYF.

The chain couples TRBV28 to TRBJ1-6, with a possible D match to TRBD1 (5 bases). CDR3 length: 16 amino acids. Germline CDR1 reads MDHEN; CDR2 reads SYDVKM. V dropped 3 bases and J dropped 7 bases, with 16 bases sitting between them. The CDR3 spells CASSFLPGRKNSPLHF. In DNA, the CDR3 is TGTGCCAGCAGTTTTTTACCGGGACGGAAAAATTCACCCCTCCACTTT.

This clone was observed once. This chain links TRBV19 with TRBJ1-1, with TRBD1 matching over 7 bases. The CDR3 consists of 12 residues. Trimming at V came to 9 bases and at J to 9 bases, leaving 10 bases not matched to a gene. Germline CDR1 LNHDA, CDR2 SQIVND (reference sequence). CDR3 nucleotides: TGTGCCAGCACTGACAGGGTTTGGCAAGCTTTCTTT. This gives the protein CASTDRVWQAFF.

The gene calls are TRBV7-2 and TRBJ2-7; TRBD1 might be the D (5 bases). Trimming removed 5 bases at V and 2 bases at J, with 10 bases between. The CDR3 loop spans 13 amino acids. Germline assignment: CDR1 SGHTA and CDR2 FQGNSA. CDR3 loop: CASSPVGAYEQYF. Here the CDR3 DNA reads TGTGCCAGCAGCCCTGTAGGGGCCTACGAGCAGTACTTC.

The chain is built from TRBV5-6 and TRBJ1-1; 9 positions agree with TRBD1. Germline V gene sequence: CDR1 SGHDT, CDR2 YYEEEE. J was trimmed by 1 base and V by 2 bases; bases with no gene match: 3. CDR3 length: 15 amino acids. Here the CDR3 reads CASSFPTGGNTEAFF. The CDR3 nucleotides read TGTGCCAGCAGCTTCCCGACAGGGGGGAACACTGAAGCTTTCTTT.

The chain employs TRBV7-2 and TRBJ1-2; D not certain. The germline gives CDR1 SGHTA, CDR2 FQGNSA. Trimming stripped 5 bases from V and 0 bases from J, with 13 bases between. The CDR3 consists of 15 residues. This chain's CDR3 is CASSPLRLTNYGYTF. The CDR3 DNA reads TGTGCCAGCAGCCCCTTGCGCCTCACTAACTATGGCTACACCTTC.

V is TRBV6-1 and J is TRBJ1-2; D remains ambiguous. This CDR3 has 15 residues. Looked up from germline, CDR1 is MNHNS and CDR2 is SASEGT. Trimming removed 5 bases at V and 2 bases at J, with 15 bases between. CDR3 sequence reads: CASSPQIGSNYGYTF. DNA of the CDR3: TGTGCCAGCAGTCCACAGATCGGGTCGAACTATGGCTACACCTTC.

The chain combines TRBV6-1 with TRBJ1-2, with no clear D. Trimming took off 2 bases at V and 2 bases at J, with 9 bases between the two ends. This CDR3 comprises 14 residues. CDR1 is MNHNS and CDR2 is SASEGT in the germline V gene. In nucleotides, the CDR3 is TGTGCCAGCAGTGAAAGGTCAGCGAACTATGGCTACACCTTC. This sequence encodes CASSERSANYGYTF.